The following is a TCR beta chain sequence with its context. Its antigen is unidentified. V lost 2 bases to trimming and J lost 5 bases; unmatched junction nucleotides: 6. The CDR3 contains 15 residues. CDR1 is MNHEY and CDR2 is SVGAGI in the germline V gene. These data originate in a study of blood T cells in healthy people across ages. General observations from the study: Relative to aged donors, long-lived donors carried more naive CD4+ cells and displayed higher diversity.

A second about 7 to 11 cycle PCR used barcoded and J-beta primers. Every cDNA molecule bore a tag from a template-switch adaptor containing 12 random nucleotides. Each CDR3 protein gets one entry after TCRdb re-called the 5' RACE reads with MiXCR. This table holds roughly 730,000 distinct CDR3 sequences, roughly 50% found once. Sequencing was done on a sample of blood. The V call is TRBV6-5, the J call TRBJ2-5; 9 bases align to TRBD2. The TCR sequence derives from a man between 40 and 49 years old in good health. CDR3 sequence: CASSYSGGPFETQYF. CDR3 nucleotides: TGTGCCAGCAGTTACAGCGGGGGGCCTTTTGAGACCCAGTACTTC.